This T cell receptor (beta chain) emerged from a study of blood T cell repertoires in COVID-19. The repertoire was sequenced with immunoSEQ multiplex PCR; TCRdb's copy has only in-frame clones and lacks some. Among approximately 200,000 clones listed, about 91% were seen once. Per germline, CDR1 LNHNV and CDR2 YYDKDF (reference sequence). V dropped 0 bases and J dropped 0 bases, with 12 bases sitting between them. This CDR3 is 17 amino acids long. Sequencing used peripheral blood. The V gene is TRBV15, the J gene TRBJ2-1; TRBD2 is a possible D gene (5 bases). The receptor was derived from a woman in her twenties or thirties with acute or convalescent COVID-19. The CDR3 reads CATSRDRGLSSYNEQFF. CDR3 DNA: TGTGCCACCAGCAGAGATCGCGGACTCAGCTCCTACAATGAGCAGTTCTTC.